This T cell receptor (beta chain) comes out of a study of T cells in Graves' hyperthyroidism and ophthalmopathy. This clonotype was seen ten or more times. The CDR3 is 16 residues long. Germline trimming cut 0 bases from V and 3 bases from J; bases unmatched to any gene: 6. Germline V gene data show CDR1 as SGHRS and CDR2 as YFSETQ. Regions amplified from RNA transcripts were the TCR beta CDR3 regions. HTBI primers were used for first-round RT-PCR of the TCR CDR3. TCRdb reprocessed the multiplex PCR reads with MiXCR, giving one entry per CDR3 protein. The sample holds fewer than 650,000 distinct CDR3 sequences, approximately 14% seen once.

The chain couples TRBV5-1 to TRBJ2-1, with 7 bases fitting TRBD2. The receptor was isolated from a woman aged 35 to 49 with Graves' hyperthyroidism. Sequenced material: blood. CDR3 nucleotide sequence: TGCGCCAGCAGCTTGGGCCCTAGCGGAGACTACAATGAGCAGTTCTTC. Its protein is CASSLGPSGDYNEQFF. The full variable domain, in which reference TRBV5-1 and TRBJ2-1 provide the parts outside the CDR3, is KAGVTQTPRYLIKTRGQQVTLSCSPISGHRSVSWYQQTPGQGLQFLFEYFSETQRNKGNFPGRFSGRQFSNSRSEMNVSTLELGDSALYLCASSLGPSGDYNEQFFGPGTRLTVL.